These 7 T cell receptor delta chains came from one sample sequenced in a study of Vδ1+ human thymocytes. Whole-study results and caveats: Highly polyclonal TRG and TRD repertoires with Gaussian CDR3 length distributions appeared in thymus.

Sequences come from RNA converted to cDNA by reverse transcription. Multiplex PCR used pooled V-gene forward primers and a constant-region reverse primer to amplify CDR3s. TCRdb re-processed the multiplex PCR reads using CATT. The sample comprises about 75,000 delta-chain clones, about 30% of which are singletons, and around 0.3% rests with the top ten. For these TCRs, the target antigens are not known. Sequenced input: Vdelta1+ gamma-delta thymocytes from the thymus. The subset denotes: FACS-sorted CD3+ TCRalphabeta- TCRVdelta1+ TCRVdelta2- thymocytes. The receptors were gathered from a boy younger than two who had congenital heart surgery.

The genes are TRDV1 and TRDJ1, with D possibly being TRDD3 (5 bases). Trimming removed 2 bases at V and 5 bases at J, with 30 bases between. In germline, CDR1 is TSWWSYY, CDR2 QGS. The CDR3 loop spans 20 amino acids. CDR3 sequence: CALGEFSRPPGGPGRDKLIF. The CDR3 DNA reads TGTGCTCTTGGGGAATTCTCCCGCCCCCCGGGGGGCCCGGGGAGGGATAAACTCATCTTT.

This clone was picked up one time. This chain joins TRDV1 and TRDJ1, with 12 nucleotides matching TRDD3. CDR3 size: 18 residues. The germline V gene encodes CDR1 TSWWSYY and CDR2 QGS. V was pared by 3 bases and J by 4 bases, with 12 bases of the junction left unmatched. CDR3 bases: TGTGCTCTTGGGGAGGTACTGGGGGATACCCGGGGGGGCGATAAACTCATCTTT. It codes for CALGEVLGDTRGGDKLIF.

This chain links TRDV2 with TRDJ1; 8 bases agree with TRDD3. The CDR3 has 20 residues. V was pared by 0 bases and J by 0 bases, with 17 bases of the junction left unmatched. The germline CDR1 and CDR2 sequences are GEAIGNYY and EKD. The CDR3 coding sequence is TGTGCCTGTGACACCGAAGGTTCCTGTGGTACTGGGGGGTACACCGATAAACTCATCTTT. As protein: CACDTEGSCGTGGYTDKLIF.

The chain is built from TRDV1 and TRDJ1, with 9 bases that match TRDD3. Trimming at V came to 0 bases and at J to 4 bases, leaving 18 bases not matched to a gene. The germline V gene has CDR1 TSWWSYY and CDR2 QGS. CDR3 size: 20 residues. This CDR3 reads CALGELSRGGYNPPSDKLIF. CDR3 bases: TGTGCTCTTGGGGAACTAAGTAGAGGGGGATACAACCCGCCAAGCGATAAACTCATCTTT.

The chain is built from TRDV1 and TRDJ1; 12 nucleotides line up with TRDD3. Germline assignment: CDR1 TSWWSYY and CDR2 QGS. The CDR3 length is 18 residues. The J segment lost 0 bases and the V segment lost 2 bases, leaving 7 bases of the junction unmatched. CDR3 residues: CALGESRTGGYYTDKLIF. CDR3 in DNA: TGTGCTCTTGGGGAAAGTCGGACTGGGGGATACTACACCGATAAACTCATCTTT.

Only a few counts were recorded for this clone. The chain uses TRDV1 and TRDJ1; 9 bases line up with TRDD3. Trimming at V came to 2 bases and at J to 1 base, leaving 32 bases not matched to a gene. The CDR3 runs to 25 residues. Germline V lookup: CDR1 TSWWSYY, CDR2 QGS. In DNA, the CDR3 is TGTGCTCTTGGGGAATCCCCGTCGGGGTGGGTCCCATCGGCCTGTACTGGGGGACGCACCGATAAACTCATCTTT. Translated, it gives CALGESPSGWVPSACTGGRTDKLIF.

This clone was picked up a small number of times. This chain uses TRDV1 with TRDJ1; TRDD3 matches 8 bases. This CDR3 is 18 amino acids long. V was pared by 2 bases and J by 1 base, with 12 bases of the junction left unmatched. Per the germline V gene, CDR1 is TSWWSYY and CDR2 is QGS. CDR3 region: CALGEGLLAGGGTDKLIF. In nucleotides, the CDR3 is TGTGCTCTTGGGGAAGGGTTACTTGCTGGGGGAGGCACCGATAAACTCATCTTT.